Described below is a single TCR beta chain sequence and its context. Its matching antigen is unknown. The CDR3 is 22 residues long. Germline trimming cut 4 bases from V and 4 bases from J; bases unmatched to any gene: 29. Germline lookup yields CDR1 LNHDA and CDR2 SQIVND (reference sequence). This entry is derived from a study of T cell responses to AZD1222 COVID-19 vaccine. Assay: immunoSEQ multiplex PCR; the TCRdb copy retains only in-frame clones and omits some. The table includes around 160,000 clones, 90% to 95% detected once. Study results and limitations: Nearly half of spike-specific TCRs reportedly go after variant regions that carry no mutations. The study sampled repertoires only after the peak T cell response. White British ancestry dominated among donors, who included more females, and clonal diversity was possibly underestimated.

The V call is TRBV19, the J call TRBJ2-5, with 8 positions matching TRBD1. Sequencing was performed on peripheral blood, taken on day 0 of AZD1222 vaccination. The receptor comes from an adult in good health. CDR3 residues: CASSTPTQKRGQVSRYGETQYF. The CDR3 nucleotides read TGTGCCAGTAGTACCCCGACGCAAAAACGGGGACAGGTCTCCCGTTATGGAGAGACCCAGTACTTC.